Reported below is one T cell receptor beta chain. Its specificity is unknown. V was shortened by 5 bases and J by 7 bases, with 11 bases between the two germline ends. CDR1 DFQATT and CDR2 SNEGSKA come from the germline V gene (reference sequence). This CDR3 comprises 12 residues. The data were obtained in a study of CD8 T cells in Susac syndrome. Findings of the study overall: As the study acknowledged, the number of individuals who were part of its TCR sequencing and HLA analysis was relatively small.

Sequencing of TCR beta was performed on blood CD8+ T cells and on blood CD4+ T cells. It was with random hexamers that about 0.45 to 1 ug RNA was reverse transcribed. Across 54 Vbeta and 13 Jbeta, immunoSEQ multiplex PCR amplified TCR beta CDR3. TCRdb re-called the immunoSEQ multiplex PCR reads through MiXCR, storing one row per CDR3 protein. Among about 280,000 distinct CDR3 sequences listed, 70% to 90% were seen once. The chain employs TRBV20-1 and TRBJ2-2; perhaps TRBD1 as D (6 bases). This clonotype originated in a human donor with multiple sclerosis. Sequencing used CD8+ T cells from PBMCs. CDR3 loop: CSALQGNGELFF. The CDR3 DNA reads TGCAGTGCTCTACAGGGAAACGGGGAGCTGTTTTTT.